This paragraph covers one TCR beta chain sequence. Antigen specificity is unknown. The CDR3 length is 15 residues. CDR1 is SGHNT and CDR2 is YYREEE in the germline V gene (reference sequence). Trimming took 4 bases from V and 3 from J; bases not matched to a gene: 4. Using viral peptide pools, the ViraFEST assay grew out antigen-specific CD4+ T cells prior to sequencing. Following 10 days of culture, CD4+ T cells were isolated. Vaccination of participants consisted of two doses of either the BNT162b2 or mRNA-1273 vaccine. Vaccine recipients, nucleocapsid antibody negative, had no prior SARS-CoV-2 infection. The culture medium for roughly 1.9 million PBMC per well included about 9 IU/ml IL-2 and about 10 ug/ml peptides. Fresh IL-2-containing medium replaced half the medium on days 3 and 7. Assay used: immunoSEQ multiplex PCR; TCRdb lists only in-frame clones, some missing. Of around 22,000 clones listed, approximately 76% were seen once; the top ten hold roughly 9.2%.

This sample stems from a study of vaccination effects on CD4 cells after COVID-19. Study-wide results and caveats: Researchers report that only 1 of 255 vaccine-induced clones in healthy vaccinees cross-reacted with common cold coronaviruses.

This TCR derives from a human donor who received a COVID-19 vaccine. The input for sequencing was CD4+ T cells from PBMCs cultured with HCoV-229E spike peptides, taken after COVID-19 vaccination. V is TRBV5-4 and J is TRBJ1-2; 12 bases agree with TRBD1. Here the CDR3 DNA reads TGTGCCAGCAGCCCGGGGACAGGGGGCCACTATGGCTACACCTTC. Amino acids: CASSPGTGGHYGYTF.